This T cell receptor (beta chain) was retrieved from a study of blood T cell repertoires in COVID-19. Study information: Samples of COVID-19 (acute and convalescent) were obtained from the United States, Italy and Spain.

During active infection, Seattle patients enrolled and were then monitored through disease. Authors' processing steps: Amplification of reference gene primers provided the estimated nucleated cell counts. The data were produced by immunoSEQ multiplex PCR, yet TCRdb's version contains in-frame clones alone and is incomplete. The V and J calls and clone size were taken over from that table, and D and trimming were inferred from the DNA. The data show about 360,000 clones, 86% seen once. V was clipped by 5 bases and J by 4 bases, with 17 bases between them. The CDR3 has 15 residues. CDR1 and CDR2 (germline): MDHEN, SYDVKM.

Sequencing was done on a sample of peripheral blood. The origin of this receptor is an older woman with COVID-19, enrolled during active disease. V and J are TRBV28 and TRBJ2-5; D is possibly TRBD2 (6 bases). CDR3 in amino acids: CASSTQTSGLETQYF. The CDR3 DNA reads as TGTGCCAGCAGTACACAGACTAGTGGGTTAGAGACCCAGTACTTC.